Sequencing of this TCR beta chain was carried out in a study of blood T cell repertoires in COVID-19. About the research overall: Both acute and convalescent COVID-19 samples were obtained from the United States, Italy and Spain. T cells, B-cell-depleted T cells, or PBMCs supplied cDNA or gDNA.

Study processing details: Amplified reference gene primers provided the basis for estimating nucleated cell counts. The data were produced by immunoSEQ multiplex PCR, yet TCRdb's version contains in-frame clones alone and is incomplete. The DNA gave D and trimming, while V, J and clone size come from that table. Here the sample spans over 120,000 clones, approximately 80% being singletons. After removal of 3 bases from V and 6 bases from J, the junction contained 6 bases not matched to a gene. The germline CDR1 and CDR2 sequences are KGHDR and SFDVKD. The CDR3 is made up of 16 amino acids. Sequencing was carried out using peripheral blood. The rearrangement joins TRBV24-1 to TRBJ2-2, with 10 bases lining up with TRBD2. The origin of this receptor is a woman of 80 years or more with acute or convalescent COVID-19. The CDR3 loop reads CATSDESGGAAGELFF. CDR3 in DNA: TGTGCCACCAGTGATGAAAGCGGGGGGGCGGCCGGGGAGCTGTTTTTT.